The 10 T cell receptor beta chains presented below share a single source sample, sequenced in a study of CD8 T cells in ankylosing spondylitis. TCRdb reprocessed the 5' RACE reads with MiXCR, giving one entry per CDR3 protein. This table has 100,000 to 150,000 distinct CDR3 sequences, about 10% appearing once. The sample was blood, either unsorted or a sorted T cell fraction (not recorded which). The receptors were gathered from a female donor with ankylosing spondylitis or in good health (not recorded which).

The chain combines TRBV2 with TRBJ2-7, with 7 nucleotides matching TRBD1. Germline V lookup: CDR1 SNHLY, CDR2 FYNNEI. The ends lost 1 base at V and 3 bases at J; junction bases unmatched: 6. This CDR3 is built from 15 residues. The CDR3 loop reads CASSEEMAGGYEQYF. As DNA, the CDR3 is TGTGCCAGCAGTGAAGAGATGGCAGGGGGCTACGAGCAGTACTTC. Full variable domain (rest looked up from reference TRBV2 and TRBJ2-7): EPEVTQTPSHQVTQMGQEVILRCVPISNHLYFYWYRQILGQKVEFLVSFYNNEISEKSEIFDDQFSVERPDGSNFTLKIRSTKLEDSAMYFCASSEEMAGGYEQYFGPGTRLTVT.

This clonotype occurred a few times. This may be a read error: a much more frequent sequence differs by one nucleotide. J is TRBJ2-1 and V is TRBV12-3 or TRBV12-4, with 8 positions matching TRBD2. This CDR3 contains 12 residues. CDR3 sequence: CVSSTGGLEQFF. As DNA, the CDR3 is TGTGTCAGCAGCACGGGGGGGCTTGAGCAGTTCTTC.

Many counts were recorded for this clonotype. The CDR3 region is CASSLRTGGDEQFF. The CDR3 bases are TGTGCCAGCAGCTTAAGGACAGGGGGGGATGAGCAGTTCTTC. The rearrangement uses TRBV11-3 and TRBJ2-1, with 10 bases that match TRBD1. The CDR3 spans 14 residues. CDR1 and CDR2 (germline): SGHNT, YENEEA. V was pared by 2 bases and J by 8 bases, with 3 bases of the junction left unmatched. Full variable domain (remainder filled in from reference TRBV11-3 and TRBJ2-1): EAGVVQSPRYKIIEKKQPVAFWCNPISGHNTLYWYLQNLGQGPELLIRYENEEAVDDSQLPKDRFSAERLKGVDSTLKIQPAELGDSAVYLCASSLRTGGDEQFFGPGTRLTVL.

At least ten counts were recorded for this clonotype. V usage is TRBV12-3 or TRBV12-4 and J usage is TRBJ1-4, with a possible D match to TRBD1 (6 bases). CDR3 length equals 14 residues. V lost 2 bases to trimming and J lost 7 bases, with 11 bases between them. CDR3 in amino acids: CASSLTGSGEKLFF. Written as DNA, the CDR3 is TGTGCCAGCAGTTTAACAGGGTCAGGTGAAAAACTGTTTTTT.

This chain connects TRBV28 to TRBJ2-2; 10 bases map to TRBD2. CDR1 MDHEN and CDR2 SYDVKM come from the germline V gene. This CDR3 has 14 amino acids. V shed 9 bases and J 5 bases; nucleotides not matched to a gene: 6. The CDR3 reads CASNRAGGTGELFF. CDR3 sequence (DNA): TGTGCCAGTAATCGAGCGGGAGGGACCGGGGAGCTGTTTTTT.

This clonotype was observed a few times. V is TRBV5-1 and J is TRBJ2-5, with 7 bases matching TRBD2. V lost 3 bases, J lost 3 bases, and 8 bases stayed unmatched. The CDR3 runs 15 residues. Germline lookup yields CDR1 SGHRS and CDR2 YFSETQ. CDR3 bases: TGCGCCAGCAGCTCGGGGCCAGCGGGGAAAGAGACCCAGTACTTC. Amino acid sequence: CASSSGPAGKETQYF.

This clonotype was observed at least ten times. This chain uses TRBV10-3 with TRBJ2-7, with unresolved D. V was cut by 0 bases and J by 6 bases, with 12 bases left in between. This CDR3 is 14 amino acids long. Germline CDR1 is ENHRY and CDR2 is SYGVKD. The chain's CDR3 is CAISESGIRGEQYF. Written as DNA, the CDR3 is TGTGCCATCAGTGAGTCGGGTATCCGAGGCGAGCAGTACTTC.

V is TRBV6-5 and J is TRBJ2-2; D gene ambiguous. The V gene lost 4 bases and the J gene lost 0 bases, with 3 bases spanning the gap. This CDR3 has 13 residues. Looked up from germline, CDR1 is MNHEY and CDR2 is SVGAGI. As DNA, the CDR3 is TGTGCCAGCAGTTTTGCGAACACCGGGGAGCTGTTTTTT. This sequence encodes CASSFANTGELFF.

This clonotype was seen ten or more times. V is TRBV12-3 or TRBV12-4 and J is TRBJ1-1; 7 bases align to TRBD1. The length of the CDR3 is 13 residues. With 8 bases clipped from V and 7 bases from J, the junction kept 10 bases outside the gene matches. Here the CDR3 DNA reads TGTGCCAGCTCAGGGGGGGAGGTGTTTGAAGCTTTCTTT. It encodes CASSGGEVFEAFF.

The V gene is TRBV20-1, the J gene TRBJ1-2, with a possible D match to TRBD1 (6 bases). The CDR3 spans 15 residues. With 3 bases removed from V and 13 bases from J, the gap between germline ends came to 27 bases. The V gene's germline CDR1 is DFQATT and CDR2 SNEGSKA (reference sequence). In DNA form, the CDR3 reads TGCAGTGCTAGCTCCCTGGGGGGGGCGGGGTATAGCTGCACCTTC. Amino acid sequence: CSASSLGGAGYSCTF.